This passage covers 18 T cell receptor beta chains from one sample sequenced in a study of human T cells and chemical hapten exposure. Documented time point: pre-sensitization, week 0. As for treatment: therapeutic diphenylcyclopropenone sensitization with weekly scalp DPC. Each CDR3 protein is one row after TCRdb ran MiXCR on the RACE reads. The sample shows about 51,000 distinct CDR3 sequences, about 9.2% of them seen only once. The sample was whole blood, taken in connection with sensitization to the hapten diphenylcyclopropenone (DPC). These receptors all come from a woman aged 40-49 years with alopecia areata. Some clones in this sample may be carry-over from other donors' samples.

This clonotype appeared a few times. The chain links TRBV5-1 to TRBJ2-7; no firm D call. This CDR3 is 13 amino acids long. CDR1 is SGHRS and CDR2 is YFSETQ in the germline V gene. Between the trimmed V and J ends, which lost 0 bases and 7 bases, there was a span of 11 bases. In DNA form, the CDR3 reads TGCGCCAGCAGCTTGGTCCCTGGGCAAGAGCAGTACTTC. Its protein product is CASSLVPGQEQYF.

This clonotype showed up many times. This chain uses TRBV4-2 with TRBJ1-2, with D uncertain. The CDR3 runs to 14 residues. Germline CDR1 and CDR2: LGHNA and YNFKEQ. V was pared by 1 base and J by 3 bases, with 9 bases between. In nucleotides, the CDR3 is TGTGCCAGCAGCCAAGCGACGGCCCACTATGGCTACACCTTC. It yields the protein CASSQATAHYGYTF.

V usage is TRBV6-2 or TRBV6-3 and J usage is TRBJ2-2; D call uncertain. This CDR3 is 13 amino acids long. Trimming stripped 5 bases from V and 3 bases from J, with 7 bases between. The germline CDR1 and CDR2 sequences are MNHEY and SVGEGT. The CDR3 sequence is CASSRQYTGELFF. The CDR3 region has the DNA TGTGCCAGCAGTCGGCAGTACACCGGGGAGCTGTTTTTT.

This clonotype has just a few counts. CDR3 bases: TGCAGCGGACAGGGGCAGAACACTGAAGCTTTCTTT. This codes for CSGQGQNTEAFF. The chain combines TRBV29-1 with TRBJ1-1; 8 positions agree with TRBD1. From germline, CDR1 is SQVTM and CDR2 ANQGSEA. V lost 7 bases, J lost 1 base, and 2 bases stayed unmatched. This CDR3 is built from 12 residues.

Ten or more counts support this clonotype. This chain connects TRBV9 to TRBJ2-6; D is unclear. CDR3 size: 12 residues. The germline V gene encodes CDR1 SGDLS and CDR2 YYNGEE. V lost 3 bases and J 5 bases, leaving 3 bases between the germline ends. The chain's CDR3 is CASSARANVLTF. The CDR3 DNA reads as TGTGCCAGCAGCGCCAGGGCCAACGTCCTGACTTTC.

This clonotype was found many times. This chain connects TRBV7-6 to TRBJ1-3; the D is unclear. CDR3 length: 15 residues. V was pared by 5 bases and J by 3 bases, with 14 bases between. Germline-derived CDR1 and CDR2 are SGHVS and FNYEAQ. The CDR3 here is CASSPRAGNGNTIYF. CDR3 sequence (DNA): TGTGCCAGCAGCCCACGGGCGGGGAATGGAAACACCATATATTTT.

This clonotype was detected ten times or more. The rearrangement joins TRBV7-9 to TRBJ2-1; 8 bases line up with TRBD1. V shed 6 bases, J shed 6 bases, and the junction held 7 bases outside the gene matches. The CDR3 runs to 14 residues. Germline-derived CDR1 and CDR2 are SEHNR and FQNEAQ (reference sequence). In DNA, the CDR3 is TGTGCCAGCAGAAGACAGGGGTTTGGCAATGAGCAGTTCTTC. Residues: CASRRQGFGNEQFF.

This clonotype was seen only a few times. The chain recombines TRBV2 with TRBJ1-1, with TRBD1 identical over 12 bases. CDR1 is SNHLY and CDR2 is FYNNEI in the germline V gene. V was pared by 7 bases and J by 5 bases, with 5 bases of the junction left unmatched. CDR3 length: 14 residues. This CDR3 is CASKGQGARTEAFF. CDR3 sequence (DNA): TGTGCCAGCAAGGGACAGGGGGCAAGGACTGAAGCTTTCTTT.

This clonotype was picked up a small number of times. A junction boundary mismatches the germline segment, possibly from a read error. The chain has TRBV6-6 and TRBJ2-1, with D uncertain. The CDR3 has 14 amino acids. CDR1 is MNHNY and CDR2 is SVGAGI in the germline V gene (reference sequence). CDR3: CASSYWSSDNEQFF. CDR3 DNA sequence: TGTGCCAGCAGTTACTGGTCCTCCGACAATGAGCAGTTCTTC.

This clonotype has a count of ten or more. J is TRBJ2-3 and V is TRBV5-1; TRBD1 aligns across 7 bases. V was clipped by 5 bases and J by 8 bases; unmatched bases: 8. The germline V gene has CDR1 SGHRS and CDR2 YFSETQ. This CDR3 spans 13 amino acids. This CDR3 reads CASREGARGTQYF. The CDR3 DNA sequence: TGCGCCAGCAGAGAGGGGGCCAGAGGTACGCAGTATTTT.

In its sample, this clonotype was seen many times. The chain links TRBV6-1 to TRBJ1-5, with D possibly being TRBD1 (5 bases). This CDR3 is 14 amino acids long. V was shortened by 7 bases and J by 1 base, with 11 bases between the two germline ends. Looked up from germline, CDR1 is MNHNS and CDR2 is SASEGT. In DNA form, the CDR3 reads TGTGCCAGCATCCAGGGAGGGAGCAATCAGCCCCAGCATTTT. This encodes CASIQGGSNQPQHF.

This clonotype has a count of ten or more. The CDR3 here is CASSQQGVEKLFF. The CDR3 region has the DNA TGTGCCAGCTCCCAACAGGGGGTGGAAAAACTGTTTTTT. The chain uses TRBV6-5 and TRBJ1-4, with TRBD1 identical over 8 bases. CDR1 and CDR2 from the germline V gene are MNHEY and SVGAGI. With 8 bases clipped from V and 8 bases from J, the junction kept 7 bases outside the gene matches. The CDR3 length is 13 residues.

The sample holds a few counts of this clonotype. The chain links TRBV6-6 to TRBJ2-2, with 9 nucleotides matching TRBD1. The CDR3 runs to 15 residues. Germline assignment: CDR1 MNHNY and CDR2 SVGAGI (reference sequence). Trimming removed 6 bases from V and 5 bases from J; junction bases left unmatched: 7. The CDR3 spells CASSDRTGVTGELFF. CDR3 nucleotides: TGTGCCAGCAGCGATAGGACAGGGGTAACCGGGGAGCTGTTTTTT.

This clonotype was observed many times. The gene calls are TRBV4-3 and TRBJ2-5; D gene uncertain. This CDR3 has 15 residues. Germline assignment: CDR1 LGHNA and CDR2 YSLEER. V shed 0 bases and J shed 3 bases, with 11 bases lying between them. Written as DNA, the CDR3 is TGCGCCAGCAGCCAAGATCGGACGATGAAAGAGACCCAGTACTTC. Encoded protein: CASSQDRTMKETQYF.

This clonotype was counted ten times or more. This chain connects TRBV29-1 to TRBJ1-1, with no clear D. Germline V gene lookup returns CDR1 SQVTM and CDR2 ANQGSEA. This CDR3 is 12 amino acids long. With 5 bases removed from V and 5 bases from J, the gap between germline ends came to 12 bases. The CDR3 sequence is CSVWVGETEAFF. The DNA for the CDR3 is TGCAGCGTTTGGGTGGGAGAAACTGAAGCTTTCTTT.

This clonotype was seen ten or more times. The rearrangement joins TRBV20-1 to TRBJ1-1; D gene uncertain. V was pared by 2 bases and J by 1 base, with 20 bases between. Germline assignment: CDR1 DFQATT and CDR2 SNEGSKA (reference sequence). The CDR3 has 17 residues. Written as DNA, the CDR3 is TGCAGTGCTAGACTTCCGCGCTATGAGGGCTGGAACACTGAAGCTTTCTTT. Translated, it gives CSARLPRYEGWNTEAFF.

To note about this clonotype: A much larger clone sits a single nucleotide away, making a read error possible. This chain uses TRBV15 with TRBJ1-4; D is unresolved. This CDR3 contains 14 residues. Trimming stripped 5 bases from V and 8 bases from J, with 15 bases between. Germline V gene lookup returns CDR1 LNHNV and CDR2 YYDKDF (reference sequence). The CDR3 here is CATSFERDWEKLFF. In nucleotides, the CDR3 is TGTGCCACCAGCTTTGAGAGGGATTGGGAAAAACTGTTTTTT.

This clonotype appeared a few times. The chain is built from TRBV11-1 and TRBJ2-1, with 9 bases matching TRBD2. Germline V gene lookup returns CDR1 SGHAT and CDR2 FQDESV (reference sequence). CDR3 length: 15 residues. J gave up 8 bases and V 3 bases, and 8 bases lay outside the gene matches. DNA for the CDR3: TGTGCCAGCAGCTTGACAGGGACTAGCCGGGATGAGCAGTTCTTC. Its translation: CASSLTGTSRDEQFF.